Below, one T cell receptor (beta chain) is given with its context. Profiled with immunoSEQ multiplex PCR; TCRdb holds only in-frame clones, not every one. The data hold about 110,000 clones, with around 87% observed a single time. These data come from a study of cytomegalovirus exposure and HLA in healthy donors. This CDR3 is built from 17 residues. With 0 bases clipped from V and 4 bases from J, the junction kept 8 bases outside the gene matches. Germline V gene data show CDR1 as LGHNT and CDR2 as FRNRAP. This TCR came from a woman in her twenties or thirties in good health and CMV-seropositive. The sample taken for sequencing was PBMCs. The rearrangement links TRBV12-5 to TRBJ1-5; 8 bases line up with TRBD1. CDR3 sequence: CASGLVSWGQANQPQHF. The CDR3 nucleotides are TGTGCTAGTGGTTTGGTAAGCTGGGGACAGGCTAATCAGCCCCAGCATTTT.